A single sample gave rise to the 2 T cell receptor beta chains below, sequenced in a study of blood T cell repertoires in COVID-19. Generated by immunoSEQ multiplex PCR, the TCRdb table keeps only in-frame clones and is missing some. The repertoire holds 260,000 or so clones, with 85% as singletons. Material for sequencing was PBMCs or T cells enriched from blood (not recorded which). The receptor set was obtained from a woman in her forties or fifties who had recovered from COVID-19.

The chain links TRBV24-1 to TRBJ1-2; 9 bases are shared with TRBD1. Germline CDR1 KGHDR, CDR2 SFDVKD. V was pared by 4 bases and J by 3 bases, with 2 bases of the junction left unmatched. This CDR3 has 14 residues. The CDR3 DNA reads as TGTGCCACCAGTGACTGGGACAGGGACTATGGCTACACCTTC. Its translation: CATSDWDRDYGYTF.

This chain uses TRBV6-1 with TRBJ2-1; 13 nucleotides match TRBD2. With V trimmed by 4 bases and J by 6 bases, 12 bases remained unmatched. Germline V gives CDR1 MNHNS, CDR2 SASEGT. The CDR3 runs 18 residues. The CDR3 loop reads CASSVETSGGATANEQFF. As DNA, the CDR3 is TGTGCCAGCAGTGTCGAAACTAGCGGGGGGGCCACCGCCAATGAGCAGTTCTTC.